This T cell receptor (beta chain) is from a study of shared clonotypes between healthy human individuals. Study-wide points: Sorted-subset samples were not fully sequenced, rarefaction indicated.

With V trimmed by 3 bases and J by 0 bases, 9 bases remained unmatched. Germline lookup yields CDR1 WSHSY and CDR2 SAAADI. The CDR3 contains 18 residues. As concerns this clone: Its antigen is still unknown.

Only in-frame clones appear in the TCRdb table, and some are missing; sequencing was by immunoSEQ multiplex PCR. The profile shows some 380,000 clones, 95% to 97% of them singletons. This chain links TRBV10-2 with TRBJ2-4; TRBD2 matches 9 bases. This clonotype was obtained from a man aged 25-45 years in good health. The sample was memory CD8+ T cells sorted from blood. The sample's subset: CD45RO+ cells pooled with CCR7-negative TemRA cells. The CDR3 protein is CASSDAGGPLIAKNIQYF. CDR3 nucleotides: TGCGCCAGCAGTGACGCGGGAGGGCCCCTAATAGCCAAAAACATTCAGTACTTC.